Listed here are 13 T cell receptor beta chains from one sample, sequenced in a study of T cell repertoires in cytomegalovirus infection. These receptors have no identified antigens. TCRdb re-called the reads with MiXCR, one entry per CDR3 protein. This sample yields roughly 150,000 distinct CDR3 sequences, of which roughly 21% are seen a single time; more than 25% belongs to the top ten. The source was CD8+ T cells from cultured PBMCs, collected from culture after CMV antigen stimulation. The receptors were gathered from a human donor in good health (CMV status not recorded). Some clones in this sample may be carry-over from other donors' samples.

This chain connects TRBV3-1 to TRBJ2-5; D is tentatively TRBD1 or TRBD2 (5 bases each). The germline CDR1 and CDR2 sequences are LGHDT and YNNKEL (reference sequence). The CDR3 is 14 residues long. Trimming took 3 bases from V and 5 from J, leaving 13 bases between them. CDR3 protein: CASSQGRDLETQYF. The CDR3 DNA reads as TGTGCCAGCAGCCAGGGACGGGACCTCGAGACCCAGTACTTC.

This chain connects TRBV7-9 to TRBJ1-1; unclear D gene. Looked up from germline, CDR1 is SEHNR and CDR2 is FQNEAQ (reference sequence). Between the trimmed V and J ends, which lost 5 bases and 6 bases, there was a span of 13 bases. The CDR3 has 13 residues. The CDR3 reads CASSLEKVPEAFF. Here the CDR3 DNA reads TGTGCCAGCAGCCTCGAAAAGGTCCCTGAAGCTTTCTTT.

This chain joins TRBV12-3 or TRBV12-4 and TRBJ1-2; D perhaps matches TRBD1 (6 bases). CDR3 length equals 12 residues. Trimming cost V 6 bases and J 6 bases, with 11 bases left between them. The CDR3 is CASRQGVDGYTF. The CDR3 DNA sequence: TGTGCCAGCAGACAGGGAGTGGATGGCTACACCTTC.

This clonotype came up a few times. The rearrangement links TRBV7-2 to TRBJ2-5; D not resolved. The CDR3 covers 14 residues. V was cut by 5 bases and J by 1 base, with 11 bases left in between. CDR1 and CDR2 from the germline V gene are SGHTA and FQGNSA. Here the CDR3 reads CASSQTPVQETQYF. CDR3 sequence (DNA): TGTGCCAGCAGCCAGACACCTGTCCAAGAGACCCAGTACTTC.

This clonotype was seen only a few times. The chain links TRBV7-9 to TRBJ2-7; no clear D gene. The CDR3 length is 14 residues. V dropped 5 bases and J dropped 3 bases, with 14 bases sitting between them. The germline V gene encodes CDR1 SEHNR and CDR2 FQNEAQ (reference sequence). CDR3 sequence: CASSPPQHYYEQYF. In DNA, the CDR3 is TGTGCCAGCAGCCCCCCCCAGCATTACTACGAGCAGTACTTC.

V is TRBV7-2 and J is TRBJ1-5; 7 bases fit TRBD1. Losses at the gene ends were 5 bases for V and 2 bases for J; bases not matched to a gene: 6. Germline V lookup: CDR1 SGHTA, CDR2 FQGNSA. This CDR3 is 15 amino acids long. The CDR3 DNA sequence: TGTGCCAGCAGCCCACAAGGACAGGGCAATCAGCCCCAGCATTTT. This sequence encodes CASSPQGQGNQPQHF.

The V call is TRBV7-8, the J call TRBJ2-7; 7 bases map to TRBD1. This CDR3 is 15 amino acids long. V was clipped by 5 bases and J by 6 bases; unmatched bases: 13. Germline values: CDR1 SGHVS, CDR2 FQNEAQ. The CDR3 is CASSRSGTVTLEQYF. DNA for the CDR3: TGTGCCAGCAGCCGCTCCGGGACAGTGACCCTCGAGCAGTACTTC.

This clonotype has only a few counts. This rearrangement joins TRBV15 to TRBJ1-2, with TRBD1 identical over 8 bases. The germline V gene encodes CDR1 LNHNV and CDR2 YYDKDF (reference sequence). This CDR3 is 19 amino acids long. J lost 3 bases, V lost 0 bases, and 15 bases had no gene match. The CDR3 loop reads CATSRESNWPGGEHYGYTF. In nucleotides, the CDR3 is TGTGCCACCAGCAGAGAAAGTAATTGGCCAGGGGGCGAGCACTATGGCTACACCTTC.

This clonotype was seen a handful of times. The DNA of the CDR3 is TGTGCCAGCAGCGTGCTAGGGACGGTCACCGGGGAGCTGTTTTTT. Translated: CASSVLGTVTGELFF. This chain uses TRBV7-8 with TRBJ2-2, with D perhaps assigned TRBD1 or TRBD2 (5 bases each). V was clipped by 5 bases and J by 4 bases, with 14 bases between them. Per the germline V gene, CDR1 is SGHVS and CDR2 is FQNEAQ. The CDR3 extends over 15 amino acids.

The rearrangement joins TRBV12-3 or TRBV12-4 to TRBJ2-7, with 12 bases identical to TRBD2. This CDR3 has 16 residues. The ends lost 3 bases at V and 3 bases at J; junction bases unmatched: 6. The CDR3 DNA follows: TGTGCCAGCAGTTTTGGGACTAGCGGGCCTCTCTACGAGCAGTACTTC. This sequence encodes CASSFGTSGPLYEQYF.

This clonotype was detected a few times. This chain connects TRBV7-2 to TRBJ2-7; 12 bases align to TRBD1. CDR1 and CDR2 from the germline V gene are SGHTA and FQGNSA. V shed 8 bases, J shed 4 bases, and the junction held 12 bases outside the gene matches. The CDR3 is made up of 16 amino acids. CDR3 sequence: CASALTPGQGAYEQYF. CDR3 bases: TGTGCCAGCGCCCTGACACCGGGACAGGGGGCGTACGAGCAGTACTTC.

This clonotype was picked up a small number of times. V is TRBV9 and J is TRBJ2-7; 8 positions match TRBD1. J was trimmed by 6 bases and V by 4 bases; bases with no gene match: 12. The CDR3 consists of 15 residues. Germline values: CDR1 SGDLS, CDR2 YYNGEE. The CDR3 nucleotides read TGTGCCAGCAGCCCGATGGGACAGGTTGTGGGCGAGCAGTACTTC. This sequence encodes CASSPMGQVVGEQYF. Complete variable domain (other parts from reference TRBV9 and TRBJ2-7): DSGVTQTPKHLITATGQRVTLRCSPRSGDLSVYWYQQSLDQGLQFLIQYYNGEERAKGNILERFSAQQFPDLHSELNLSSLELGDSALYFCASSPMGQVVGEQYFGPGTRLTVT.

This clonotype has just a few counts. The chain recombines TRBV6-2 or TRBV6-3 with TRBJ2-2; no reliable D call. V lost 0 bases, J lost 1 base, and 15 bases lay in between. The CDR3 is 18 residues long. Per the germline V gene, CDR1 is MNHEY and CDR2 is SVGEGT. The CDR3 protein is CASSYSVAEIVNTGELFF. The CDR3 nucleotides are TGTGCCAGCAGTTACTCGGTCGCCGAAATTGTGAACACCGGGGAGCTGTTTTTT.